Below are 26 T cell receptor beta chains sequenced from a single sample in a study of cytomegalovirus exposure and HLA in healthy donors. 13 Jbeta primers and 60 Vbeta primers were used for the PCR. Sequencing used immunoSEQ multiplex PCR; TCRdb keeps in-frame clones, though not all of them. The sample carries over 75,000 clones, approximately 80% recorded once. The sequenced sample consisted of PBMCs. Source of these receptors: a man aged 25 to 40 in good health and CMV-seropositive.

In this sample, this clone turned up a few times. CDR3 in amino acids: CASSHGKGDTGELFF. The CDR3 coding sequence is TGCGCCAGCAGCCACGGAAAAGGGGACACCGGGGAGCTGTTTTTT. The V gene is TRBV4-1, the J gene TRBJ2-2; D is perhaps TRBD1 (5 bases). The CDR3 loop spans 15 amino acids. V lost 3 bases and J lost 3, with 11 bases in between. The germline CDR1 and CDR2 sequences are MGHRA and YSYEKL.

This sequence joins TRBV2 and TRBJ2-5; a weak D match, TRBD1 (6 bases). Trimming took 3 bases from V and 1 from J, leaving 6 bases between them. The CDR3 is made up of 13 amino acids. CDR1 is SNHLY, CDR2 FYNNEI, per germline. CDR3 nucleotides: TGTGCCAGCAGTGAGGACAGCCAAGAGACCCAGTACTTC. This encodes CASSEDSQETQYF.

The V and J genes are TRBV5-1 and TRBJ2-7, with 8 bases that match TRBD1. The CDR3 contains 12 residues. J gave up 2 bases and V 10 bases, and 5 bases lay outside the gene matches. Germline V CDR1 and CDR2: SGHRS, YFSETQ. The CDR3 DNA reads as TGCGCCTCGACAGGGGACACCTACGAGCAGTACTTC. As protein: CASTGDTYEQYF.

The rearrangement links TRBV28 to TRBJ2-7; 15 bases align to TRBD2. CDR1 and CDR2 (germline): MDHEN, SYDVKM. The J segment lost 1 base and the V segment lost 6 bases, leaving 7 bases of the junction unmatched. The length of the CDR3 is 17 residues. CDR3 amino acids: CASSPGLAGGPSYEQYF. CDR3 bases: TGTGCCAGCAGCCCGGGACTAGCGGGAGGCCCTTCCTACGAGCAGTACTTC.

This clone was counted a few times. The V gene is TRBV7-2, the J gene TRBJ1-1; 9 bases agree with TRBD1. V trimming: 1 base; J trimming: 4 bases; junction bases outside the gene matches: 4. CDR1 is SGHTA and CDR2 is FQGNSA in the germline V gene. The CDR3 is made up of 15 amino acids. CDR3 region: CASSLGDRVVTEAFF. The CDR3 DNA follows: TGTGCCAGCAGCTTAGGGGACAGGGTGGTCACTGAAGCTTTCTTT.

This clone showed up just once. The CDR3 protein is CASSPMGPNTEAFF. The DNA for the CDR3 is TGTGCCAGCAGCCCCATGGGGCCGAACACTGAAGCTTTCTTT. The V call is TRBV7-9, the J call TRBJ1-1, with D possibly being TRBD1 (5 bases). The CDR3 has 14 amino acids. Germline CDR1 and CDR2: SEHNR and FQNEAQ (reference sequence). Between the trimmed V and J ends, which lost 5 bases and 1 base, there was a span of 11 bases.

This chain joins TRBV20-1 and TRBJ2-1; tentatively, D is TRBD2 (5 bases). V dropped 3 bases and J dropped 10 bases, with 10 bases sitting between them. CDR1 and CDR2 (germline): DFQATT, SNEGSKA (reference sequence). This CDR3 region has 11 residues. The CDR3 DNA reads as TGCAGTGCTAGGGACTTGGGCGAGCAGTTCTTC. It is translated as CSARDLGEQFF.

This clone turned up a few times. J is TRBJ1-1 and V is TRBV28, with D possibly TRBD1 on 5 matching bases. Trimming shortened V by 2 bases and J by 6 bases, and 13 bases separated the two germline ends. The CDR3 loop spans 14 amino acids. The germline CDR1 and CDR2 sequences are MDHEN and SYDVKM. The DNA for the CDR3 is TGTGCCAGCAGTTTAGGGGCAAAAGAATCTGAAGCTTTCTTT. This codes for CASSLGAKESEAFF.

The rearrangement joins TRBV28 to TRBJ1-1; D may be TRBD1 (5 bases). The CDR3 contains 13 residues. The germline CDR1 and CDR2 sequences are MDHEN and SYDVKM. V was cut by 4 bases and J by 9 bases, with 15 bases left in between. The CDR3 DNA is TGTGCCAGCAGTTCCGGGGGGGACCTAAAAGCTTTCTTT. Amino acids: CASSSGGDLKAFF.

V is TRBV28 and J is TRBJ2-6; D unclear. Trimming removed 5 bases at V and 4 bases at J, with 12 bases between. The germline gives CDR1 MDHEN, CDR2 SYDVKM. The CDR3 runs 15 residues. CDR3 sequence: CASSMQAGGANVLTF. The CDR3, as DNA: TGTGCCAGCAGTATGCAGGCAGGCGGGGCCAACGTCCTGACTTTC.

The chain uses TRBV7-9 and TRBJ2-1; 9 bases are shared with TRBD1. Germline CDR1 and CDR2: SEHNR and FQNEAQ (reference sequence). The CDR3 loop spans 15 amino acids. Losses at the gene ends were 5 bases for V and 3 bases for J; bases not matched to a gene: 5. The CDR3 spells CASSPQGAYYNEQFF. DNA of the CDR3: TGTGCCAGCAGCCCACAGGGGGCTTACTACAATGAGCAGTTCTTC.

The V and J genes are TRBV4-2 and TRBJ1-4, with D perhaps TRBD1 (6 bases). CDR3 length: 15 residues. The V gene lost 2 bases and the J gene lost 7 bases, with 14 bases spanning the gap. CDR1 and CDR2 from the germline V gene are LGHNA and YNFKEQ. The CDR3 is CASSQFEQGSEKLFF. The CDR3 nucleotides read TGTGCCAGCAGCCAATTCGAACAGGGAAGTGAAAAACTGTTTTTT.

The V gene is TRBV5-1, the J gene TRBJ1-1; tentatively, D is TRBD1 (5 bases). This CDR3 is 15 amino acids long. Trimming shortened V by 0 bases and J by 2 bases, and 11 bases separated the two germline ends. From germline, CDR1 is SGHRS and CDR2 YFSETQ. DNA for the CDR3: TGCGCCAGCAGCTTGGGCGGGGCGTTAAACACTGAAGCTTTCTTT. Residues: CASSLGGALNTEAFF.

This clone was observed a handful of times. The V gene is TRBV27, the J gene TRBJ2-7; TRBD1 agrees at 10 bases. Germline trimming cut 4 bases from V and 6 bases from J; bases unmatched to any gene: 12. The CDR3 sequence is 16 residues long. Germline-derived CDR1 and CDR2 are MNHEY and SMNVEV (reference sequence). CDR3 DNA: TGTGCCAGCAGTTGGTCTCGAGGGGACAGGGGTGCCGAGCAGTACTTC. Its protein is CASSWSRGDRGAEQYF.

This chain joins TRBV5-1 and TRBJ2-7; no firm D call. This CDR3 is 13 amino acids long. V shed 0 bases and J shed 5 bases, with 9 bases lying between them. Germline CDR1 reads SGHRS; CDR2 reads YFSETQ. For the CDR3, the DNA is TGCGCCAGCAGCTTGGGGCCCGCCAACGAGCAGTACTTC. It is translated as CASSLGPANEQYF.

The chain joins TRBV10-3 to TRBJ2-5; no reliable D call. This CDR3 contains 15 residues. Germline values: CDR1 ENHRY, CDR2 SYGVKD. The germline V and J ends were trimmed by 4 bases and 3 bases, with 15 bases remaining between them. Written as DNA, the CDR3 is TGTGCCATCAGTGCCTCGGAGCCTGAAAAAGAGACCCAGTACTTC. Encoded protein: CAISASEPEKETQYF.

V and J are TRBV28 and TRBJ1-5, with no clear D. This CDR3 is 14 amino acids long. The germline V gene has CDR1 MDHEN and CDR2 SYDVKM. Deletions cut 5 bases from V and 4 bases from J, with 12 bases between. CDR3 amino acids: CASSPVRGNQPQHF. Here the CDR3 DNA reads TGTGCCAGCAGTCCCGTGAGAGGTAATCAGCCCCAGCATTTT.

Worth noting for this clone: One junction end disagrees with the germline gene, perhaps due to a read error. CDR3: CASSQVKGHLSDQPQHF. The DNA of the CDR3 is TGCGCCAGCAGCCAAGTAAAAGGGCACCTTAGCGATCAGCCCCAGCATTTT. The chain couples TRBV4-1 to TRBJ1-5; no clear D gene. This CDR3 has 17 residues. In germline, CDR1 is MGHRA, CDR2 YSYEKL.

This clone occurred once. CDR3 sequence: CASSRTAGVYTGELFF. The CDR3 DNA reads TGTGCCAGCAGCCGGACAGCAGGGGTTTACACCGGGGAGCTGTTTTTT. V gene TRBV7-9 combines with J gene TRBJ2-2, with a tentative D call TRBD1 (6 bases). The CDR3 is made up of 16 amino acids. The germline V gene encodes CDR1 SEHNR and CDR2 FQNEAQ (reference sequence). V was cut by 5 bases and J by 3 bases, with 16 bases left in between.

The gene calls are TRBV6-5 and TRBJ2-1; 8 bases line up with TRBD1. With 2 bases clipped from V and 2 bases from J, the junction kept 2 bases outside the gene matches. The germline CDR1 and CDR2 sequences are MNHEY and SVGAGI. The CDR3 is 15 amino acids. CDR3 region: CASSYRQGTYNEQFF. The DNA for the CDR3 is TGTGCCAGCAGTTACAGACAGGGGACCTACAATGAGCAGTTCTTC.

The chain is built from TRBV29-1 and TRBJ1-1, with a tentative D call TRBD1 (5 bases). Trimming pared 5 bases from V and 1 base from J, leaving 11 bases between. CDR3 length: 13 amino acids. CDR1 SQVTM and CDR2 ANQGSEA come from the germline V gene. The CDR3 region is CSVMTVGNTEAFF. CDR3 DNA: TGCAGCGTTATGACAGTGGGGAACACTGAAGCTTTCTTT.

This rearrangement joins TRBV9 to TRBJ2-5; 7 bases align to TRBD2. TRBJ2-7 matches the DNA end more closely, so the J call is doubtful. The CDR3 totals 13 residues. The germline V gene encodes CDR1 SGDLS and CDR2 YYNGEE. In DNA form, the CDR3 reads TGTGCCAGCAGGGGACTACCTTCCTACGAGCAGTACTTC. This encodes CASRGLPSYEQYF.

J is TRBJ1-1 and V is TRBV10-1; possibly TRBD1 for D (5 bases). V gave up 7 bases and J gave up 4 bases, with 13 bases separating them. This CDR3 contains 13 residues. Germline CDR1 WNHNN, CDR2 SYGVQD (reference sequence). This CDR3 is CASTRTLGTEAFF. In DNA form, the CDR3 reads TGCGCCAGCACTCGGACATTGGGCACTGAAGCTTTCTTT.

This clone occurred a few times. This chain uses TRBV10-3 with TRBJ1-5, with 7 bases matching TRBD1. Losses at the gene ends were 3 bases for V and 4 bases for J; bases not matched to a gene: 0. The V gene's germline CDR1 is ENHRY and CDR2 SYGVKD. This CDR3 contains 13 residues. CDR3 residues: CAISEQGNQPQHF. As DNA, the CDR3 is TGTGCCATCAGTGAACAGGGGAATCAGCCCCAGCATTTT.

This rearrangement joins TRBV19 to TRBJ1-2; no clear D. The germline V gene has CDR1 LNHDA and CDR2 SQIVND (reference sequence). The V gene lost 0 bases and the J gene lost 4 bases, with 12 bases spanning the gap. This CDR3 has 15 residues. The CDR3 region has the DNA TGTGCCAGTAGTATAGACGGCAGACTGCTCTATGGCTACACCTTC. Its translation is CASSIDGRLLYGYTF.

The chain links TRBV14 to TRBJ2-7; D call uncertain. Germline V gives CDR1 SGHDN, CDR2 FVKESK. Trimming took off 0 bases at V and 0 bases at J, with 12 bases between the two ends. The CDR3 loop spans 16 amino acids. The CDR3 reads CASSQDGHPSSYEQYF. For the CDR3, the DNA is TGTGCCAGCAGCCAAGATGGGCATCCGAGCTCCTACGAGCAGTACTTC.